This T cell receptor beta chain was found in a study of blood T cell repertoires in COVID-19. Germline-derived CDR1 and CDR2 are SGDLS and YYNGEE. This CDR3 is built from 14 residues. V dropped 6 bases and J dropped 4; count of bases not matched to a gene: 8. This table comes from immunoSEQ multiplex PCR, and its TCRdb copy is limited to in-frame clones, with some not included. The table lists more than 25,000 clones, 85% to 90% of them singletons. The sequence came from a human donor in a cohort sampled during active COVID-19. Sequenced sample: peripheral blood. This chain links TRBV9 with TRBJ1-1, with 8 bases lining up with TRBD1. The CDR3 region has the DNA TGTGCCAGCAACTCTCAGGGGGCAGTCACTGAAGCTTTCTTT. As protein: CASNSQGAVTEAFF.